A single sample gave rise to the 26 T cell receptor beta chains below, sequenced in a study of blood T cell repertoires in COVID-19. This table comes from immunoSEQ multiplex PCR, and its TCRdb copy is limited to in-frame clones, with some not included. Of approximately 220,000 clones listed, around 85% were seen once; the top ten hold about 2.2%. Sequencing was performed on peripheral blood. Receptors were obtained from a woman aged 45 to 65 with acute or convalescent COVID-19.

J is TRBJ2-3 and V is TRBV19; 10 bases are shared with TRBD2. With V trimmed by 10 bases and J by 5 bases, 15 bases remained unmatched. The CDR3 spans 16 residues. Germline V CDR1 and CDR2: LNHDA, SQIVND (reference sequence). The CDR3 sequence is CATSKNSGGRGDTQYF. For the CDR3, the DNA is TGTGCCACCTCGAAGAATAGCGGGGGGAGGGGAGATACGCAGTATTTT.

CDR3 coding DNA: TGTGCCAGCAGCCGGCAAGGGGGCTCAGGCTACACCTTC. It encodes CASSRQGGSGYTF. This chain connects TRBV6-6 to TRBJ1-2, with 7 bases matching TRBD1. V shed 6 bases and J 8 bases; nucleotides not matched to a gene: 9. Germline-derived CDR1 and CDR2 are MNHNY and SVGAGI (reference sequence). The CDR3 has 13 amino acids.

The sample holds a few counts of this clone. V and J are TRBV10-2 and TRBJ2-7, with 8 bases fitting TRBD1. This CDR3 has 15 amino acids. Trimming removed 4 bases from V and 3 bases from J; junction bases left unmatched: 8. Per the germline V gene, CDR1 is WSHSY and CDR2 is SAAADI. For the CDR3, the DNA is TGCGCCAGCAGTGGGGACAGGACCCTAAGCTACGAGCAGTACTTC. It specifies CASSGDRTLSYEQYF.

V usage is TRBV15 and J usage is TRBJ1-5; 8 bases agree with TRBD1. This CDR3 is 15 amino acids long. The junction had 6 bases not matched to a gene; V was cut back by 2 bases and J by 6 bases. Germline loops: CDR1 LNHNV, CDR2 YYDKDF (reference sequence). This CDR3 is CATSRTGQGTQPQHF. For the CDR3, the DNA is TGTGCCACCAGCAGAACCGGACAGGGCACTCAGCCCCAGCATTTT.

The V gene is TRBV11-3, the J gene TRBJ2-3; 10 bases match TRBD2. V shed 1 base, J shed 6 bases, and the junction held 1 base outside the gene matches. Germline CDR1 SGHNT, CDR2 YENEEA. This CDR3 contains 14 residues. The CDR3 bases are TGTGCCAGCAGCTTAGGAGCGGGGGGGGATACGCAGTATTTT. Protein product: CASSLGAGGDTQYF.

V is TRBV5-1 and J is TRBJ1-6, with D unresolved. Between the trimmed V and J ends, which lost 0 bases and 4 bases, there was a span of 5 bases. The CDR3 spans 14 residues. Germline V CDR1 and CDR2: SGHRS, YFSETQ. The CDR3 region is CASSLGQYNSPLHF. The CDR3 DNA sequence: TGCGCCAGCAGCTTGGGACAATATAATTCACCCCTCCACTTT. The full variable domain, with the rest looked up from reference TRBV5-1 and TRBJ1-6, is KAGVTQTPRYLIKTRGQQVTLSCSPISGHRSVSWYQQTPGQGLQFLFEYFSETQRNKGNFPGRFSGRQFSNSRSEMNVSTLELGDSALYLCASSLGQYNSPLHFGNGTRLTVT.

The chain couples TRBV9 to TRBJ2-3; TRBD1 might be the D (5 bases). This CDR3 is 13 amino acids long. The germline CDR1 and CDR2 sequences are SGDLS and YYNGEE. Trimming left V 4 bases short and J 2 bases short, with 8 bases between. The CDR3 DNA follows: TGTGCCAGCAGCAGGGGATCCACAGATACGCAGTATTTT. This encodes CASSRGSTDTQYF.

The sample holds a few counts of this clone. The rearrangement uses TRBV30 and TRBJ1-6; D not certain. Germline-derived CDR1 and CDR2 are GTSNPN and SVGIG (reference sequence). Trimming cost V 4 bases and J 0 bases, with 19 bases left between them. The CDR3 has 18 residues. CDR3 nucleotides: TGTGCCTGGAAGGCTCGACTAACCCTAAGCTCCTATAATTCACCCCTCCACTTT. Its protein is CAWKARLTLSSYNSPLHF. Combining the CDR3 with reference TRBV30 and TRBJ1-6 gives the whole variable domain SQTIHQWPATLVQPVGSPLSLECTVEGTSNPNLYWYRQAAGRGLQLLFYSVGIGQISSEVPQNLSASRPQDRQFILSSKKLLLSDSGFYLCAWKARLTLSSYNSPLHFGNGTRLTVT.

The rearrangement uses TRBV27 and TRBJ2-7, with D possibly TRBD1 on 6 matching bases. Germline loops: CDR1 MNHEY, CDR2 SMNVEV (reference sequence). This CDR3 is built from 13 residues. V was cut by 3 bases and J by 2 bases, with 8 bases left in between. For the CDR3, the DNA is TGTGCCAGCAGTTTCGGACAGACCTACGAGCAGTACTTC. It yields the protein CASSFGQTYEQYF.

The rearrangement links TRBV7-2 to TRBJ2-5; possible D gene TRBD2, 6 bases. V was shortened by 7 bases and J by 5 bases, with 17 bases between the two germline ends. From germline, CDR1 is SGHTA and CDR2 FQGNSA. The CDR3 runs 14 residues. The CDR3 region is CASTALAEGETQYF. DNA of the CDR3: TGTGCCAGCACCGCATTAGCGGAGGGGGAGACCCAGTACTTC. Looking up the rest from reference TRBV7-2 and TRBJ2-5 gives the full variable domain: GAGVSQSPSNKVTEKGKDVELRCDPISGHTALYWYRQSLGQGLEFLIYFQGNSAPDKSGLPSDRFSAERTGGSVSTLTIQRTQQEDSAVYLCASTALAEGETQYFGPGTRLLVL.

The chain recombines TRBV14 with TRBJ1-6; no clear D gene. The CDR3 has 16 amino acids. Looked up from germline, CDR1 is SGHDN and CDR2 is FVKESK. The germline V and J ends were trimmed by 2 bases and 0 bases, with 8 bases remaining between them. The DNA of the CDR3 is TGTGCCAGCAGCCAACTTGCCAGCTCCTATAATTCACCCCTCCACTTT. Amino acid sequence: CASSQLASSYNSPLHF.

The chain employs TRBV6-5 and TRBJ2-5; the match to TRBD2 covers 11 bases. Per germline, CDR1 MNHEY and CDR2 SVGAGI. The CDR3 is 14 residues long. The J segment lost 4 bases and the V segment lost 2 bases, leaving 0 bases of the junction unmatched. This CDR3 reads CASSYLAGGETQYF. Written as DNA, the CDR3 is TGTGCCAGCAGTTACCTAGCGGGAGGAGAGACCCAGTACTTC.

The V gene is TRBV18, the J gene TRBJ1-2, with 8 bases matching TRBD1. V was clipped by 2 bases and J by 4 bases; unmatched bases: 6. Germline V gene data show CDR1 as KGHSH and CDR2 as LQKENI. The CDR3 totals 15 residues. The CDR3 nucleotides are TGTGCCAGCTCACCAAGGGGACAGGAGGTCTATGGCTACACCTTC. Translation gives CASSPRGQEVYGYTF.

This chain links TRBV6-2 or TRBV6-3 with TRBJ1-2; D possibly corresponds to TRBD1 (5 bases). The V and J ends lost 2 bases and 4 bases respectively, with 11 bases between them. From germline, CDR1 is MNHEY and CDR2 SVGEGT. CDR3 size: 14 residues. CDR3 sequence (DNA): TGTGCCAGCAGTTACCGGGGGGTCGGCTATGGCTACACCTTC. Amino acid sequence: CASSYRGVGYGYTF.

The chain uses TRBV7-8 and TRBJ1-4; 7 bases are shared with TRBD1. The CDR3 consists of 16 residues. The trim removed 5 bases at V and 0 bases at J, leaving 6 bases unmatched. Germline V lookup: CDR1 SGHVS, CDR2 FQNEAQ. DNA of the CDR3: TGTGCCAGCAGCGGTAGGGGGCGCGCAACTAATGAAAAACTGTTTTTT. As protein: CASSGRGRATNEKLFF. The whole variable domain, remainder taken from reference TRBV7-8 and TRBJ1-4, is GAGVSQSPRYKVAKRGQDVALRCDPISGHVSLFWYQQALGQGPEFLTYFQNEAQLDKSGLPSDRFFAERPEGSVSTLKIQRTQQEDSAVYLCASSGRGRATNEKLFFGSGTQLSVL.

CDR3 residues: CAERGLACPYEQYF. The CDR3 DNA sequence: TGTGCCGAGAGAGGACTAGCATGTCCCTACGAGCAGTACTTC. The chain joins TRBV15 to TRBJ2-7; the match to TRBD2 covers 8 bases. Per the germline V gene, CDR1 is LNHNV and CDR2 is YYDKDF (reference sequence). The junction had 11 bases not matched to a gene; V was cut back by 11 bases and J by 2 bases. The CDR3 is made up of 14 amino acids.

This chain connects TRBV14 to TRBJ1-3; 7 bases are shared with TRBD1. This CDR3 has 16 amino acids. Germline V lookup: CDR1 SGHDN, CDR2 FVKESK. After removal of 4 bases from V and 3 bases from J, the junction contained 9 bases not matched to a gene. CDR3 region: CASSLQKGAFGNTIYF. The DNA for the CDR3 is TGTGCCAGCAGCCTCCAGAAGGGGGCATTTGGAAACACCATATATTTT.

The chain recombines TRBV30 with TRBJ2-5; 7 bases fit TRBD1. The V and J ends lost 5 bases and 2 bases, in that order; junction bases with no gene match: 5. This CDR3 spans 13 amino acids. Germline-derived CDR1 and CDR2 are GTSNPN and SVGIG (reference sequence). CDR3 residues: CAWGRTGQETQYF. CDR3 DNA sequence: TGTGCCTGGGGACGGACAGGACAAGAGACCCAGTACTTC. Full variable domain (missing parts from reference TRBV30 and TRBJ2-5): SQTIHQWPATLVQPVGSPLSLECTVEGTSNPNLYWYRQAAGRGLQLLFYSVGIGQISSEVPQNLSASRPQDRQFILSSKKLLLSDSGFYLCAWGRTGQETQYFGPGTRLLVL.

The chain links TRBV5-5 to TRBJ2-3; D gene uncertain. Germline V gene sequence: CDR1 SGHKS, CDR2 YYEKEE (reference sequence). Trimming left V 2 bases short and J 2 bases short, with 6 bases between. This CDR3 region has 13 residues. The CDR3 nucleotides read TGTGCCAGCAGCTTTTGGGCCACAGATACGCAGTATTTT. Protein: CASSFWATDTQYF.

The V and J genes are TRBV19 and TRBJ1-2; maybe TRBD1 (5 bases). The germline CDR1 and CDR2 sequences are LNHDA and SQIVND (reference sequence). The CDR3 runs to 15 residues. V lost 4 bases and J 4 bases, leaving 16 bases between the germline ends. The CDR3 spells CASSTPPDSAYGYTF. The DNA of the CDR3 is TGTGCCAGTAGTACCCCCCCCGACAGTGCCTATGGCTACACCTTC. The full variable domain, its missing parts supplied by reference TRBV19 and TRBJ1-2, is DGGITQSPKYLFRKEGQNVTLSCEQNLNHDAMYWYRQDPGQGLRLIYYSQIVNDFQKGDIAEGYSVSREKKESFPLTVTSAQKNPTAFYLCASSTPPDSAYGYTFGSGTRLTVV.

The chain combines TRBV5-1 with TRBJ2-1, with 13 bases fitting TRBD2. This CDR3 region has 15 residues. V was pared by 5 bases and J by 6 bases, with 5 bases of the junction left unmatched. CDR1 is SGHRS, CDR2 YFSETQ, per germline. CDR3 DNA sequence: TGCGCCAGCAGGTCAGGACTAGCGGGAGTCAATGAGCAGTTCTTC. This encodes CASRSGLAGVNEQFF.

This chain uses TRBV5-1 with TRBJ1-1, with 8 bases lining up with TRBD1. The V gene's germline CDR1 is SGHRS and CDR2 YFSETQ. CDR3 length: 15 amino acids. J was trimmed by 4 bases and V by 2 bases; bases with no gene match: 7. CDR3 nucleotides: TGCGCCAGCAGCTTACTTTCGACAGGGGCCACTGAAGCTTTCTTT. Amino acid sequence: CASSLLSTGATEAFF. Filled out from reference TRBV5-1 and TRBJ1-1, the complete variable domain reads KAGVTQTPRYLIKTRGQQVTLSCSPISGHRSVSWYQQTPGQGLQFLFEYFSETQRNKGNFPGRFSGRQFSNSRSEMNVSTLELGDSALYLCASSLLSTGATEAFFGQGTRLTVV.

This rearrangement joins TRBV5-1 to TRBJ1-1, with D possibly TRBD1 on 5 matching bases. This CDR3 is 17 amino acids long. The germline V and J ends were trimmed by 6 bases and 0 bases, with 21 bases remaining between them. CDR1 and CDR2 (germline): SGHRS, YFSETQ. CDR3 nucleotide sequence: TGCGCCAGCAATTACTTCAGCGGGGGGGTAATGAACACTGAAGCTTTCTTT. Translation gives CASNYFSGGVMNTEAFF.

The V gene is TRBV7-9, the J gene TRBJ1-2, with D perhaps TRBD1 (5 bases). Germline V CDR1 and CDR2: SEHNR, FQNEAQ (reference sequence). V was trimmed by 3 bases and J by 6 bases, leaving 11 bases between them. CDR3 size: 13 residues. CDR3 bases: TGTGCCAGCAGCTTCGTTAGGGGTGATGGCTACACCTTC. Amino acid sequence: CASSFVRGDGYTF.

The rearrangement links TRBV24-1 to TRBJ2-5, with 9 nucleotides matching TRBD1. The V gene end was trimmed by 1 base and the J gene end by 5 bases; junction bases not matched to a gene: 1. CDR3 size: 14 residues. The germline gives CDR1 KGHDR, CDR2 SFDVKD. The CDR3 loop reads CATSDLGTGETQYF. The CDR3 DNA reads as TGTGCCACCAGTGATTTAGGGACAGGGGAGACCCAGTACTTC.

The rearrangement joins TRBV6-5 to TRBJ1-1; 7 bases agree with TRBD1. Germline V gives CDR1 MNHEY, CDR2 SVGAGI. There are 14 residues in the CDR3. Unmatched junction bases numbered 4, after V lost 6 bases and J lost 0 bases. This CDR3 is CASRQGQMNTEAFF. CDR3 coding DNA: TGTGCCAGCAGGCAGGGACAGATGAACACTGAAGCTTTCTTT.